Following are 3 T cell receptor beta chains from one sample sequenced in a study of STAT3 mutations in large granular lymphocyte leukemia. Findings and limits, study-wide: In T-cell large granular lymphocyte leukemia, about half of patients showed multiple immunodominant subclonotypes.

Which antigens these TCRs recognize remains unknown. Some clones are missing from TCRdb's copy, which holds only in-frame ones; the method was immunoSEQ multiplex PCR. The data contain some 25,000 clones, roughly 93% of them singletons. Sequenced: peripheral blood mononuclear cells. The receptor source for this set is a man aged 35-49 years with T-cell large granular lymphocyte leukemia. Some clones in this sample may be carry-over from other donors' samples.

The rearrangement links TRBV7-9 to TRBJ1-6, with D maybe TRBD1 (6 bases). Trimming took 6 bases from V and 10 from J, leaving 13 bases between them. CDR3 length equals 13 residues. Germline CDR1 and CDR2: SEHNR and FQNEAQ (reference sequence). The CDR3 is CASRPNRASPLHF. In nucleotides, the CDR3 is TGTGCCAGCAGACCCAACAGGGCCTCACCCCTCCACTTT.

This clone was seen a handful of times. The J gene is TRBJ2-3, the V gene TRBV5-4; tentatively, D is TRBD2 (5 bases). CDR1 is SGHNT and CDR2 is YYREEE in the germline V gene (reference sequence). The CDR3 is made up of 14 amino acids. V dropped 4 bases and J dropped 2 bases, with 11 bases sitting between them. CDR3 residues: CASSPDSYTDTQYF. CDR3 in DNA: TGTGCCAGCAGCCCGGACTCGTACACAGATACGCAGTATTTT.

The gene calls are TRBV6-1 and TRBJ1-3; D gene ambiguous. Germline V gene lookup returns CDR1 MNHNS and CDR2 SASEGT. Trimming cost V 4 bases and J 3 bases, with 4 bases left between them. This CDR3 comprises 12 residues. The CDR3 sequence: CASSVGGNTIYF. The CDR3 bases are TGTGCCAGCAGTGTCGGTGGAAACACCATATATTTT.